There are many counts of the clone carrying this T cell receptor (beta chain). Its antigen is currently unknown. One junction end disagrees with the germline gene, perhaps due to a read error. These data belong to a study of T-cell memory formation after mild COVID-19. cDNA libraries for TCR alpha and TCR beta, carrying sample barcodes and UMIs, came from 5'RACE with constant-segment primers. TCRdb analysed the 5' RACE reads with MiXCR anew, one entry per CDR3 protein. The sample consists of about 290,000 distinct CDR3 sequences, around a sixth of them appearing once. Whole-study findings and limits: Memory from before infection featured some responding clones, which suggests cross-reactive memory joined. Contracting clones, day 15 to 85, had balanced CD4/CD8, and later expanders favored CD4+. Clones from the second wave (peaking day 37) had unconfirmed SARS-CoV-2 specificity.

The CDR3 spans 15 residues. CDR1 SGHTA and CDR2 FQGNSA come from the germline V gene. The chain joins TRBV7-2 to TRBJ2-1, with D possibly matching TRBD2 (7 bases). The sequence came from a man aged 18 to 35 who had mild COVID-19 (a few samples of this study predate the infection). Cell type and time point are not known. Sequencing was done on a sample of PBMCs or a T cell subset sorted from them (not recorded which). CDR3 DNA: TGTGCCAGCAGTTTAGGGGGGGGTACTTACAATGAGCAGTTCTTC. It yields the protein CASSLGGGTYNEQFF.